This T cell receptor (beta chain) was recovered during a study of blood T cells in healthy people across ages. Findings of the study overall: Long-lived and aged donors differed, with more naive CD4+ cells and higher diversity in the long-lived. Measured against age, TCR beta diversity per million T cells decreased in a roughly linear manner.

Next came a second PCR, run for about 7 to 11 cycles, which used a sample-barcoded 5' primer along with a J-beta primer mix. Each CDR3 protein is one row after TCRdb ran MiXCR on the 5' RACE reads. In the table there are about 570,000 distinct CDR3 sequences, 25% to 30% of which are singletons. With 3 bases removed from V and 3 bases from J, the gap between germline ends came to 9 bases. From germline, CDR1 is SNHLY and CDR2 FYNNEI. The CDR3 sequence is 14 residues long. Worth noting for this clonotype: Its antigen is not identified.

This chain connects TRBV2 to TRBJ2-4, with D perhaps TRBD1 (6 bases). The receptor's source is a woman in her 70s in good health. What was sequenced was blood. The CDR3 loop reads CASSERTVKNIQYF. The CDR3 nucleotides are TGTGCCAGCAGTGAGAGGACAGTCAAAAACATTCAGTACTTC.